The following is a T cell receptor (beta chain) sequence with its context. Terminally differentiated effector memory CD45RA+ cells were excluded by CCR7 positive selection of CD45RO-negative cells. Donors had no recently reported acute infections or vaccinations and were HIV-negative. Generated by immunoSEQ multiplex PCR, the TCRdb table keeps only in-frame clones and is missing some. Counted here are under 2,000,000 clones, approximately 95% occurring once; the ten biggest clones make up around 1%. The ends lost 2 bases at V and 4 bases at J; junction bases unmatched: 6. This CDR3 is 15 amino acids long. Per the germline V gene, CDR1 is LGHNA and CDR2 is YNFKEQ. These data come from a study of shared clonotypes between healthy human individuals.

The TCR was taken from a man between 18 and 35 years old in good health. The sample taken for sequencing was naive CD8+ T cells sorted from blood. This chain joins TRBV4-2 and TRBJ2-7; 9 bases are a match to TRBD2. Written as DNA, the CDR3 is TGTGCCAGCAGCCAATTGCGGGGGGGTATGTACGAGCAGTACTTC. Translating it yields CASSQLRGGMYEQYF.